These T cell receptor beta chains were read from a single sample in a study of technical replicates of blood from several donors. Assay used: immunoSEQ multiplex PCR; TCRdb lists only in-frame clones, some missing. The data show 75,000 to 85,000 clones, with around four fifths seen just once and 3% to 5% held by the top ten. The sequencing sample was made of PBMCs. The receptor set was obtained from a human donor in good health. Some clones in this sample may be carry-over from other donors' samples. Each CDR3 is given with its conserved first and last residue. Fields, in order: D gene, J gene, V gene, clone size, CDR3 DNA, CDR3 protein. A D gene is named only where the DNA matches it firmly. Part of the rows lack a size; the others show once, few, many or a class for expanded clones.

TRBD2 | TRBJ2-7 | TRBV7-2 | . | TGTGCCAGCAGCATTGGACTAGTCAACGAGCAGTACTTC | CASSIGLVNEQYF
. | TRBJ2-2 | TRBV20-1 | . | TGCAGTGCTGGGGAGACCGGGGAGCTGTTTTTT | CSAGETGELFF
TRBD1 | TRBJ2-7 | TRBV28 | . | TGTGCCAGCAGTTTCAGACAGGGGATGGGCGAGCAGTACTTC | CASSFRQGMGEQYF
TRBD2 | TRBJ2-7 | TRBV4-2 | once | TGTGCCAGCAGCCCAGCGGGGGGCTCCTACGAGCAGTACTTC | CASSPAGGSYEQYF
TRBD1 | TRBJ1-5 | TRBV11-2 | few | TGTGCCAGCAGCCTTGACAGGGGCATCAATCAGCCCCAGCATTTT | CASSLDRGINQPQHF
TRBD1 | TRBJ1-2 | TRBV15 | . | TGTGCCACCAGCCTACGACAGGGTAGCTATGGCTACACCTTC | CATSLRQGSYGYTF
. | TRBJ2-1 | TRBV6-4 | . | TGTGCCAGCAGTCCGGGACGATCGGGAGTCGGGCAGTTCTTC | CASSPGRSGVGQFF
. | TRBJ2-5 | TRBV7-9 | . | TGTGCCAGCAGCTTAGGCCTAGCCGGGGAGACCCAGTACTTC | CASSLGLAGETQYF
. | TRBJ2-5 | TRBV30 | . | TGTGCCTGGTCCGGGAAGGGAGAGACCCAGTACTTC | CAWSGKGETQYF
. | TRBJ1-1 | TRBV19 | few | TGTGCCAGTAGTATCGCCGGGGCTAGACAGGCAGATGAAGCTTTCTTT | CASSIAGARQADEAFF
. | TRBJ1-5 | TRBV30 | . | TGTGCCTGGAGTGTCGGAGTAAGCAATCAGCCCCAGCATTTT | CAWSVGVSNQPQHF
TRBD1 | TRBJ2-1 | TRBV12-5 | . | TGTGCTAGTGGTACAGGGGGGACAGTTTCCTACAATGAGCAGTTCTTC | CASGTGGTVSYNEQFF
. | TRBJ1-1 | TRBV4-3 | . | TGCGCCAGCAGCCAGGTCGGGGGGAGGGAAGCTTTCTTT | CASSQVGGREAFF
TRBD1 | TRBJ2-6 | TRBV6-4 | . | TGTGCCAGCGGGACAGGGGGCTCTGGGGCCAACGTCCTGACTTTC | CASGTGGSGANVLTF
TRBD1 | TRBJ1-2 | TRBV6-1 | . | TGTGCCAGCAGTGAAGTCAAGGGACAGCTTTATGGCTACACCTTC | CASSEVKGQLYGYTF
TRBD2 | TRBJ2-1 | TRBV9 | . | TGTGCCAGCAGCCCCAGAGGGGACTTGGCTAGCGGGAGGACTAGCTCCTACAATGAGCAGTTCTTC | CASSPRGDLASGRTSSYNEQFF
. | TRBJ2-5 | TRBV7-9 | . | TGTGCCAGCAGCTTAAATGGAGACCAAGAGACCCAGTACTTC | CASSLNGDQETQYF
TRBD1 | TRBJ2-1 | TRBV6-5 | . | TGTGCCAGCAGTTACTTGGGACAGGCCAACAATGAGCAGTTCTTC | CASSYLGQANNEQFF
. | TRBJ1-2 | TRBV7-8 | . | TGTGCCAGCAGCTCCAGGGTACCCTATGGCTACACCTTC | CASSSRVPYGYTF
. | TRBJ1-5 | TRBV29-1 | . | TGCAGCGTCCTCCAGGGTAGCAATCAGCCCCAGCATTTT | CSVLQGSNQPQHF
. | TRBJ1-1 | TRBV5-4 | once | TGTGCCAGCAGCTTGGGAGTGAGGGATGAAGCTTTCTTT | CASSLGVRDEAFF
. | TRBJ2-6 | TRBV5-4 | . | TGTGCCAGCAGCCTCCAGGGATCTGGGGCCAACGTCCTGACTTTC | CASSLQGSGANVLTF
TRBD1 | TRBJ1-1 | TRBV4-1 | . | TGCGCCAGCAGCCAACGGGAACAGGGGTTCAACACTGAAGCTTTCTTT | CASSQREQGFNTEAFF
. | TRBJ1-1 | TRBV27 | . | TGTGCCAGCACAATAGGACAGACACTTCATTGTGCCACTGAAGCTTTCTTT | CASTIGQTLHCATEAFF
. | TRBJ2-3 | TRBV9 | . | TGTGCCAGCAGCGTAGGGACTACCATTCGTGATGATACGCAGTATTTT | CASSVGTTIRDDTQYF
TRBD2 | TRBJ2-1 | TRBV4-2 | . | TGTGCCAGCAGCCAAATGGGAACTAGCGGGAGATATGAGCAGTTCTTC | CASSQMGTSGRYEQFF
. | TRBJ2-7 | TRBV19 | . | TGTGCCAGTAGTATAGTGGGAGGTTTCTACGAGCAGTACTTC | CASSIVGGFYEQYF
. | TRBJ1-6 | TRBV7-8 | . | TGTGCCAGCAGCTTAGACCTTAGCTCCTATAATTCACCCCTCCACTTT | CASSLDLSSYNSPLHF
. | TRBJ2-3 | TRBV4-3 | . | TGCGCCAGCAGCCAAGATAAGGAGGGCTCCACAAATACGCAGTATTTT | CASSQDKEGSTNTQYF
TRBD1 | TRBJ2-7 | TRBV6-1 | . | TGTGCCAGCAGTATTGACAGGGGCAACTACGAGCAGTACTTC | CASSIDRGNYEQYF
TRBD1 | TRBJ1-2 | TRBV6-4 | . | TGTGCCAGCAGTGATACGGACAGGCTGGAAGACTACACCTTC | CASSDTDRLEDYTF
. | TRBJ2-7 | TRBV29-1 | . | TGCAGCGTTGAGAAAGTGGGAGTTGCGAGGGAGCAGTACTTC | CSVEKVGVAREQYF
. | TRBJ1-2 | TRBV5-4 | . | TGTGCCAGCAGCCCTGGAGGAGATCACTATGGCTACACCTTC | CASSPGGDHYGYTF
. | TRBJ1-2 | TRBV6-5 | . | TGTGCCAGCAGTCCCTTTGACAGACCGGACTATGGCTACACCTTC | CASSPFDRPDYGYTF
. | TRBJ2-1 | TRBV7-9 | . | TGTGCCAGCAGCCCAGGCCCAAGGTTTGAGCAGTTCTTC | CASSPGPRFEQFF
TRBD1 | TRBJ1-2 | TRBV7-2 | . | TGTGCCAGCAGCCAAGGGCCAGGGGGAGGTGGCTACACCTTC | CASSQGPGGGGYTF
TRBD1 | TRBJ1-5 | TRBV7-6 | . | TGTGCCAGCAGCCACCCGGGACAGGGGGCTTCGAGCAATCAGCCCCAGCATTTT | CASSHPGQGASSNQPQHF
TRBD1 | TRBJ1-2 | TRBV5-5 | . | TGTGCCAGCAGCGGACGGACAGGGAACTATGGCTACACCTTC | CASSGRTGNYGYTF
. | TRBJ1-5 | TRBV2 | . | TGTGCCAGCAGTGAAGAACGGGGAAATCAGCCCCAGCATTTT | CASSEERGNQPQHF
TRBD2 | TRBJ2-1 | TRBV11-3 | once | TGTGCCAGCAGCTTAGCGCCTAGCGGGAGTGATGAGCAGTTCTTC | CASSLAPSGSDEQFF
. | TRBJ1-4 | TRBV4-3 | . | TGCGCCAGCAAGCTCCGACTGGGTGAAAAACTGTTTTTT | CASKLRLGEKLFF
. | TRBJ2-5 | TRBV7-9 | once | TGTGCCAGCAGCTTATCCGGGAAACAAGAGACCCAGTACTTC | CASSLSGKQETQYF
TRBD2 | TRBJ2-5 | TRBV7-3 | . | TGTGCCAGCAGCCAGACTAGCGGGCGCCAAGAGACCCAGTACTTC | CASSQTSGRQETQYF
. | TRBJ1-6 | TRBV18 | . | TGTGCCAGCTCACCCCCGGGGGATCCTACGCGGTCACCCCTCCACTTT | CASSPPGDPTRSPLHF
. | TRBJ1-2 | TRBV7-8 | . | TGTGCCAGCAGCTTAGGTACGGCCTCAAACTGGAGGGATGGCTACACCTTC | CASSLGTASNWRDGYTF
. | TRBJ2-7 | TRBV7-6 | . | TGTGCCAGCAGCTTCGGTCGGGAGCAGTACTTC | CASSFGREQYF
. | TRBJ2-1 | TRBV12-1 | once | TGTGCCAGCAGGATAAGCGCCCCCAGTCCCAGTGAGCAGTTCTTC | CASRISAPSPSEQFF
. | TRBJ2-7 | TRBV28 | . | TGTGCCAGCAGGCCCCACGACACCTACGAGCAGTACTTC | CASRPHDTYEQYF
TRBD2 | TRBJ2-1 | TRBV9 | . | TGTGCCAGCAGCGTTCGTTCCGGGACTAGTAGAGGGGACAATGAGCAGTTCTTC | CASSVRSGTSRGDNEQFF
. | TRBJ1-5 | TRBV2 | . | TGTGCCAGCAGTGGAGGGTGGGCGAATCAGCCCCAGCATTTT | CASSGGWANQPQHF
TRBD2 | TRBJ2-7 | TRBV5-1 | . | TGCGCCAGCAGCTTGGCCCTGGGACTAGCGGGAAGAGACGAGCAGTACTTC | CASSLALGLAGRDEQYF
. | TRBJ2-3 | TRBV10-1 | . | TGCGCCAGCAGTGAGCCGCTGAATGGGCCTGGGGATACGCAGTATTTT | CASSEPLNGPGDTQYF
. | TRBJ1-6 | TRBV6-5 | . | TGTGCCAGCAGGTCCCGGGGGGGCGGGGGGCTCACCCTCCACTTT | CASRSRGGGGLTLHF
. | TRBJ1-5 | TRBV30 | few | TGTGCCTGGAGTGTGTCCAGGGTTGACCAGCCCCAGCATTTT | CAWSVSRVDQPQHF
TRBD1 | TRBJ1-3 | TRBV10-3 | few | TGTGCCATCAAGTCGAGGGGGCCTGGAAACACCATATATTTT | CAIKSRGPGNTIYF